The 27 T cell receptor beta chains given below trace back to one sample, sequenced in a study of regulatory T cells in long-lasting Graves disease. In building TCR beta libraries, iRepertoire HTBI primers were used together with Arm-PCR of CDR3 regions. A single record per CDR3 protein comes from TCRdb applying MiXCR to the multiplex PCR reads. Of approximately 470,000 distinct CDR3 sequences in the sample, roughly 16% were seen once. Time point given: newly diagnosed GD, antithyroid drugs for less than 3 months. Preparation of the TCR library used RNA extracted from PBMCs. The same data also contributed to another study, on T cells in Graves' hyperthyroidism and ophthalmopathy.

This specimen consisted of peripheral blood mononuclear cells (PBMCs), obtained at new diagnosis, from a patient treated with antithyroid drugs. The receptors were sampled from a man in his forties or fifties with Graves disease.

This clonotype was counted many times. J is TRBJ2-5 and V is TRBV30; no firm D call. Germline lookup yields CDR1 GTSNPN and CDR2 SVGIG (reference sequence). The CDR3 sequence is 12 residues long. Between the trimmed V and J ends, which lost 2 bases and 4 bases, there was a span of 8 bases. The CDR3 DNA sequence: TGTGCCTGGAGTCCTGTCTCAGAGACCCAGTACTTC. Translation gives CAWSPVSETQYF.

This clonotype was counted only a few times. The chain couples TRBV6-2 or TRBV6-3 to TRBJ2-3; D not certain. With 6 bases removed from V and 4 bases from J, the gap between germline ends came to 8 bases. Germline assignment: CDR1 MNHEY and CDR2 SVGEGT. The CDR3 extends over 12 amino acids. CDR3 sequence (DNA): TGTGCCAGCAGCCCAGGATCAGATACGCAGTATTTT. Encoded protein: CASSPGSDTQYF.

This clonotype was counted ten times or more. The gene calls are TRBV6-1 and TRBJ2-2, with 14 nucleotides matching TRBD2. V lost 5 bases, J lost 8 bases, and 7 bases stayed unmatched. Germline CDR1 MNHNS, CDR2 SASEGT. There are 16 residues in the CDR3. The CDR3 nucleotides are TGTGCCAGCAGTCCGGGACTAGCGGGAGTGGTAGGGGAGCTGTTTTTT. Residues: CASSPGLAGVVGELFF.

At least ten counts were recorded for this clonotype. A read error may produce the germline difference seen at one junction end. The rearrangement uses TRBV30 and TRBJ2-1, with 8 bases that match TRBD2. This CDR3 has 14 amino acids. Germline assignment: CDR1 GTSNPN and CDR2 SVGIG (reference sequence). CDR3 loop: CAWSVIAGNNVQFF. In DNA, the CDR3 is TGTGCCTGGAGTGTAATAGCGGGAAACAATGTGCAGTTCTTC. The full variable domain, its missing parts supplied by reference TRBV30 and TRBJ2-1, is SQTIHQWPATLVQPVGSPLSLECTVEGTSNPNLYWYRQAAGRGLQLLFYSVGIGQISSEVPQNLSASRPQDRQFILSSKKLLLSDSGFYLCAWSVIAGNNVQFFGPGTRLTVL.

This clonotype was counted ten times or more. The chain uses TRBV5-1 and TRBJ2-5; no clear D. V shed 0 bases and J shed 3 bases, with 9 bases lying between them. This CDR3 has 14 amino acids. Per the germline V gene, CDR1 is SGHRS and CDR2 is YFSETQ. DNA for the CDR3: TGCGCCAGCAGCTTGGGCGGTCCAAAAGAGACCCAGTACTTC. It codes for CASSLGGPKETQYF.

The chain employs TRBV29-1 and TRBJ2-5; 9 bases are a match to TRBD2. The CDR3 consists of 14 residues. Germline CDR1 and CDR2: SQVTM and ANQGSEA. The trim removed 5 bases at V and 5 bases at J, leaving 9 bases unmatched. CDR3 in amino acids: CSVNPSGMGETQYF. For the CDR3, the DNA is TGCAGCGTTAACCCTAGCGGGATGGGTGAGACCCAGTACTTC.

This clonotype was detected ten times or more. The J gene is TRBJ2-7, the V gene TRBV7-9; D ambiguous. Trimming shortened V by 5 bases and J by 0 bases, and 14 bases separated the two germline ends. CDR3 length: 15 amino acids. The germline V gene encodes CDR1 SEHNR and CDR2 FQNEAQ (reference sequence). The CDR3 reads CASSQSREGSYEQYF. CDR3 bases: TGTGCCAGCAGCCAAAGTCGAGAAGGCTCCTACGAGCAGTACTTC.

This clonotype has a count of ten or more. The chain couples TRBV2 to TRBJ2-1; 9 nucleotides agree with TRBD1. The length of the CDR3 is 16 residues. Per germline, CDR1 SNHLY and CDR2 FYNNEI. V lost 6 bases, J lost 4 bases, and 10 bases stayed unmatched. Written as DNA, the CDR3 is TGTGCCAGCAGGACCCTGACAGGGGGGGCATACAATGAGCAGTTCTTC. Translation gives CASRTLTGGAYNEQFF.

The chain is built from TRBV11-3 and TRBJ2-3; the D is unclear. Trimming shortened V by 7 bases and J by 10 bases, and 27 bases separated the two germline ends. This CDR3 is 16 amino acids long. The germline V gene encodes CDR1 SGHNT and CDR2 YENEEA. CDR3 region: CASNKNPPLLPTAQYF. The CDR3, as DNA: TGTGCCAGCAACAAAAACCCTCCGCTGTTGCCCACTGCGCAGTATTTT.

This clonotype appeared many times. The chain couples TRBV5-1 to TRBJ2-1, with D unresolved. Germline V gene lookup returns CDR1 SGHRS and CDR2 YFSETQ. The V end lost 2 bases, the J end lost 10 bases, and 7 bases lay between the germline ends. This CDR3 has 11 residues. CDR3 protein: CASSFGREQFF. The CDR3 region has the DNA TGCGCCAGCAGCTTCGGCAGGGAGCAGTTCTTC.

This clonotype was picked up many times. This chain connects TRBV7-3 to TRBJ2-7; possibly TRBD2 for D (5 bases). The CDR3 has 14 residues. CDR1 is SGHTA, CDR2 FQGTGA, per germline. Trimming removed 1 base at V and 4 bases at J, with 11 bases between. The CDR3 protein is CASSLMRVLYEQYF. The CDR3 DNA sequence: TGTGCCAGCAGCTTAATGCGGGTACTTTACGAGCAGTACTTC.

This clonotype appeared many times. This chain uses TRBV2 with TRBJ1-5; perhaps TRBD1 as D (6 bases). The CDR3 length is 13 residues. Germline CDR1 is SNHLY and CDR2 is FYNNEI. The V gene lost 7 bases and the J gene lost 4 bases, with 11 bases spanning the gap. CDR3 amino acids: CASTGQPNQPQHF. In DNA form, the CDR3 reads TGTGCCAGCACCGGACAGCCAAATCAGCCCCAGCATTTT.

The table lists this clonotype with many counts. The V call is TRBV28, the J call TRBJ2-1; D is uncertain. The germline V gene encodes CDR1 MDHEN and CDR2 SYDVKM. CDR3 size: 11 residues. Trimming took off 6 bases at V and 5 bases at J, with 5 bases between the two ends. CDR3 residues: CASRGNNEQFF. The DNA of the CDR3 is TGTGCCAGCAGGGGAAACAATGAGCAGTTCTTC.

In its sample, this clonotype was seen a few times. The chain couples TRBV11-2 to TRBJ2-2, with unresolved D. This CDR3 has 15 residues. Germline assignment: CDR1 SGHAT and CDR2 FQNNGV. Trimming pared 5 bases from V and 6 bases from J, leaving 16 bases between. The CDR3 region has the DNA TGTGCCAGCAGCCCAATTAGACCCCCCCCCGGGGAGCTGTTTTTT. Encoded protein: CASSPIRPPPGELFF.

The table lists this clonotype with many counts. The CDR3 nucleotides are TGTGCCTGGTCCGGACAGGGAGTTGGACTAGCGGACAATGAGCAGTTCTTC. It translates to CAWSGQGVGLADNEQFF. The rearrangement joins TRBV30 to TRBJ2-1, with 10 bases lining up with TRBD2. The germline CDR1 and CDR2 sequences are GTSNPN and SVGIG (reference sequence). The J segment lost 5 bases and the V segment lost 5 bases, leaving 15 bases of the junction unmatched. The CDR3 has 17 amino acids.

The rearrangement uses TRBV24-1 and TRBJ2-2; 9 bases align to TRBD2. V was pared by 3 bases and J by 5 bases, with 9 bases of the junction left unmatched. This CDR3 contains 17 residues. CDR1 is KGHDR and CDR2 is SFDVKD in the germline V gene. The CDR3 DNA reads TGTGCCACCAGTGATCCTTGGGGTCTAGCGGGAACCGGGGAGCTGTTTTTT. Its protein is CATSDPWGLAGTGELFF.

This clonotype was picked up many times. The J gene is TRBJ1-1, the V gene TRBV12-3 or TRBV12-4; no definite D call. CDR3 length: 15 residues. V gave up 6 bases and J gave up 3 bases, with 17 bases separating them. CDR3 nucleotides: TGTGCCAGCAGACTAGGGAGCCGGAGGTACACTGAAGCTTTCTTT. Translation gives CASRLGSRRYTEAFF.

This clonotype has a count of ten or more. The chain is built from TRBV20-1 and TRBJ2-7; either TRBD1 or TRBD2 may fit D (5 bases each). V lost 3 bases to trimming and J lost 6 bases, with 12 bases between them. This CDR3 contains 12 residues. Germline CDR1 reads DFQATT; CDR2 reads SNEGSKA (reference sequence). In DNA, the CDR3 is TGCAGTGCTAGTAGGGACCGTCCCGAGCAGTACTTC. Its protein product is CSASRDRPEQYF.

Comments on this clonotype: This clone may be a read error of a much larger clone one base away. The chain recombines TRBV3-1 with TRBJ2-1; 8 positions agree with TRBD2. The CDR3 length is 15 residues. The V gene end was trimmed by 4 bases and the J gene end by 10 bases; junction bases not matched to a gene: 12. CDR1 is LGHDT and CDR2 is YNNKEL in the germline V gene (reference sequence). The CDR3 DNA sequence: TGTGCCAGCAGCCCTCAGGGACTAGTAGGGTACGAGCAGTTCTTC. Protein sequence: CASSPQGLVGYEQFF.

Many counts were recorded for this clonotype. The CDR3, as DNA: TGTGCCAGCAGCTTGGGGTGGGGCGAGCAGTACTTC. This codes for CASSLGWGEQYF. The V and J genes are TRBV7-9 and TRBJ2-7; no definite D call. Between the trimmed V and J ends, which lost 3 bases and 6 bases, there was a span of 9 bases. CDR3 size: 12 residues. Germline V gene data show CDR1 as SEHNR and CDR2 as FQNEAQ (reference sequence).

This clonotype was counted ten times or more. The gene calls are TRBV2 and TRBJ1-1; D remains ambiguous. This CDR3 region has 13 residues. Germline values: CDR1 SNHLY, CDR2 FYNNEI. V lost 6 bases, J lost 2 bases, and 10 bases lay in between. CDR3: CASSPQSNTEAFF. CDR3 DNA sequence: TGTGCCAGCAGCCCCCAGAGCAACACTGAAGCTTTCTTT.

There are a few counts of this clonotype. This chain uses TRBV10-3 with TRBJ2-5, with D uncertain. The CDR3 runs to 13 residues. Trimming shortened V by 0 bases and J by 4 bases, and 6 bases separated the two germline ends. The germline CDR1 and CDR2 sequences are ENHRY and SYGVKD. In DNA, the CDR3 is TGTGCCATCAGTGAGTCGGTGGTAGAGACCCAGTACTTC. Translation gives CAISESVVETQYF.

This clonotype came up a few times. CDR3 in DNA: TGCGCCAGCAGCCGACTAGCGGGAGGTGGAGAGACCCAGTACTTC. Encoded protein: CASSRLAGGGETQYF. The chain uses TRBV4-1 and TRBJ2-5; 13 bases are shared with TRBD2. The ends lost 4 bases at V and 4 bases at J; junction bases unmatched: 3. The CDR3 extends over 15 amino acids. Germline CDR1 MGHRA, CDR2 YSYEKL.

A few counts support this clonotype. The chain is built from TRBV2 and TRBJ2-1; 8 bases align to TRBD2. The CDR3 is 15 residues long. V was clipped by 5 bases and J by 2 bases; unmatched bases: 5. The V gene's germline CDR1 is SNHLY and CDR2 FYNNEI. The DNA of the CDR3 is TGTGCCAGCAGTACCGGGACTAGAACCTACAATGAGCAGTTCTTC. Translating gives CASSTGTRTYNEQFF.

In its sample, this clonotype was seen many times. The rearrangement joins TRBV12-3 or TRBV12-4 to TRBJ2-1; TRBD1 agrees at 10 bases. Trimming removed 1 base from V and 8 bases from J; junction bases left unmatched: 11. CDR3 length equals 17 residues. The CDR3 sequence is CASSLDIGTGVSDEQFF. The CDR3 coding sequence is TGTGCCAGCAGTTTAGATATAGGGACAGGGGTCTCCGATGAGCAGTTCTTC.

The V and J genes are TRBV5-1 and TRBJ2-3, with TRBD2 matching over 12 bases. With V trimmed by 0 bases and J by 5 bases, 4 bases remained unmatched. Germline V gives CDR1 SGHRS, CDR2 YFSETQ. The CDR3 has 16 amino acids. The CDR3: CASSLGLAGDVDTQYF. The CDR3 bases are TGCGCCAGCAGCTTGGGACTAGCGGGAGATGTAGATACGCAGTATTTT.

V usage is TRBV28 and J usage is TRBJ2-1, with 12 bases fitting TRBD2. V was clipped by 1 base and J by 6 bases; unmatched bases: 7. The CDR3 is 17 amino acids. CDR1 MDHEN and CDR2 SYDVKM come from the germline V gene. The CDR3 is CASSLFLLAGGVNEQFF. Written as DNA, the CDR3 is TGTGCCAGCAGTTTATTTCTCCTAGCGGGGGGGGTCAATGAGCAGTTCTTC.